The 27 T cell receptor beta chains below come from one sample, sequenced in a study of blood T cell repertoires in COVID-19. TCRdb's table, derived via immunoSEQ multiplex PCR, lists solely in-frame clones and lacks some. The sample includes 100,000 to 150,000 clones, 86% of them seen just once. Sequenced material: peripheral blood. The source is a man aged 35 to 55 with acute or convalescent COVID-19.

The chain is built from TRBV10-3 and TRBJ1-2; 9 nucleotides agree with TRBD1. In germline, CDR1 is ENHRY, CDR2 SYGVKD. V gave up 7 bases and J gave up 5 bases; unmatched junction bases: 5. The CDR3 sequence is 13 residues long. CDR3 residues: CAINRDRAYGYTF. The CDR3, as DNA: TGTGCCATCAACCGGGACAGGGCGTATGGCTACACCTTC.

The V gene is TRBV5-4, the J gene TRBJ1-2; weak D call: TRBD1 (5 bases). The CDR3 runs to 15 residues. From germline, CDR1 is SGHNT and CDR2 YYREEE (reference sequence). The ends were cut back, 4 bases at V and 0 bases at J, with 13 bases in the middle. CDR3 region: CASSLQGASNYGYTF. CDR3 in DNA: TGTGCCAGCAGCCTCCAGGGCGCTTCTAACTATGGCTACACCTTC.

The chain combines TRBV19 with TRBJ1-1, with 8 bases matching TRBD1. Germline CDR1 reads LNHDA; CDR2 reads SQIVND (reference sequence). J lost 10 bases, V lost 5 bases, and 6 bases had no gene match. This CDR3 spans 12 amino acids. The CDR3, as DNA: TGTGCCAGTAGTCACAGGACAGGGTTAGCTTTCTTT. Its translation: CASSHRTGLAFF.

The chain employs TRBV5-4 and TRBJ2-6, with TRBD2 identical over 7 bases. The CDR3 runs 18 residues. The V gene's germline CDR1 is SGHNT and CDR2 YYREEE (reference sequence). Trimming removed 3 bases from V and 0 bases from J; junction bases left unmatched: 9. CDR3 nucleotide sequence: TGTGCCAGCAGCTGGGGGGGGATATCGGACTCTGGGGCCAACGTCCTGACTTTC. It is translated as CASSWGGISDSGANVLTF.

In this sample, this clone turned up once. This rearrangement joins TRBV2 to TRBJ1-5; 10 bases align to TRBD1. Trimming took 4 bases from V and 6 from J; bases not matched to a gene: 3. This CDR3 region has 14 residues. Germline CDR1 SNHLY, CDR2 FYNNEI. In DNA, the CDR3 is TGTGCCAGCAGTGCCGACAGGGGGCTTCAGCCCCAGCATTTT. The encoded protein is CASSADRGLQPQHF.

The CDR3 DNA follows: TGTGCCAGCAGTGAAGTATCCAGGGGGAAGGGGGGCAATCAGCCCCAGCATTTT. This encodes CASSEVSRGKGGNQPQHF. The chain has TRBV2 and TRBJ1-5; TRBD1 matches at 7 bases. V lost 1 base to trimming and J lost 2 bases; unmatched junction nucleotides: 11. CDR1 SNHLY and CDR2 FYNNEI come from the germline V gene. This CDR3 has 18 residues.

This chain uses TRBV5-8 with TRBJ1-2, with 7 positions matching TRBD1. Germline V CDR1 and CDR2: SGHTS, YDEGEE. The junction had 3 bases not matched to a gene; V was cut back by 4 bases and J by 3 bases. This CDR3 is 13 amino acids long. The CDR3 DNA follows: TGTGCCAGCAGCGAGGGACAGTACTATGGCTACACCTTC. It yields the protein CASSEGQYYGYTF. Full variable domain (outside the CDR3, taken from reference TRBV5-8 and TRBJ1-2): EAGVTQSPTHLIKTRGQQATLRCSPISGHTSVYWYQQALGLGLQFLLWYDEGEERNRGNFPPRFSGRQFPNYSSELNVNALELEDSALYLCASSEGQYYGYTFGSGTRLTVV.

CDR3 bases: TGTGCCATCAAGAATACGGGGGGGTGGACTGAAGCTTTCTTT. It yields the protein CAIKNTGGWTEAFF. This rearrangement joins TRBV10-3 to TRBJ1-1; weak D call: TRBD1 (5 bases). Germline values: CDR1 ENHRY, CDR2 SYGVKD. With 7 bases removed from V and 5 bases from J, the gap between germline ends came to 17 bases. This CDR3 spans 14 amino acids.

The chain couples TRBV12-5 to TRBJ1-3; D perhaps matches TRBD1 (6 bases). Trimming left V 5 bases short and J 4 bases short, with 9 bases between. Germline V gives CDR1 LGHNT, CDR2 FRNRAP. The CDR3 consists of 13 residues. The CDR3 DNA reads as TGTGCTAGTGGTATAACAGGGGGAAACACCATATATTTT. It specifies CASGITGGNTIYF.

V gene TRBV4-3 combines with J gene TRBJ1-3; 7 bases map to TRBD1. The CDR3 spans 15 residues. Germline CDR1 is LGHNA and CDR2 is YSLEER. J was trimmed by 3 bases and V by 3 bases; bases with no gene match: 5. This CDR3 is CASSQQRGLGNTIYF. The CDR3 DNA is TGCGCCAGCAGCCAGCAGAGGGGGCTTGGAAACACCATATATTTT.

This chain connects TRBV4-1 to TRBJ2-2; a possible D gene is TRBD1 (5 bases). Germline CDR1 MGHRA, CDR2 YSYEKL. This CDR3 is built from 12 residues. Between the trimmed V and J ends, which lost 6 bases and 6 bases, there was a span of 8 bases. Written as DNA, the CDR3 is TGCGCCAGCAGTCTCAGGGCCGGGGAGCTGTTTTTT. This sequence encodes CASSLRAGELFF.

CDR3 nucleotides: TGTGCCAGCAGCCAAGATGGAGCTCGCACAGATACGCAGTATTTT. Translating it yields CASSQDGARTDTQYF. This chain uses TRBV3-1 (or the pseudogene TRBV3-2) with TRBJ2-3, with D uncertain. The ends were cut back, 0 bases at V and 1 base at J, with 8 bases in the middle. Germline V gives CDR1 LGHDT, CDR2 YNNKEL (reference sequence). This CDR3 has 15 residues.

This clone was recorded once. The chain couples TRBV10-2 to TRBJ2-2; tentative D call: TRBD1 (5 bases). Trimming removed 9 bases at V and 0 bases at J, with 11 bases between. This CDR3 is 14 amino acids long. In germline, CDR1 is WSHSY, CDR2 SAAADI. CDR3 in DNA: TGCGCCAGTAAGGACAAACCGAACACCGGGGAGCTGTTTTTT. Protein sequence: CASKDKPNTGELFF.

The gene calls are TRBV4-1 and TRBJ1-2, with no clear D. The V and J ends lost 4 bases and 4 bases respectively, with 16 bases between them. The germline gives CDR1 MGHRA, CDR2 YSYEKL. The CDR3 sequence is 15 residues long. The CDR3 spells CASSPVADSGYGYTF. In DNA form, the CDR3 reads TGCGCCAGCAGCCCAGTAGCAGACTCGGGCTATGGCTACACCTTC.

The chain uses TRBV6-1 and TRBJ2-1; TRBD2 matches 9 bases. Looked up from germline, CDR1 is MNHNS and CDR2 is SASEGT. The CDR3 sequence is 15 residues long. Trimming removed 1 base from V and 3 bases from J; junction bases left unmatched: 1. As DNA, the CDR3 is TGTGCCAGCAGTGAAGGACTAGCGGACTACAATGAGCAGTTCTTC. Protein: CASSEGLADYNEQFF.

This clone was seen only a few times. The CDR3 DNA follows: TGTGCCAGCAGTCCCCGGACTAGCGGCTACGAGCAGTACTTC. It specifies CASSPRTSGYEQYF. The V call is TRBV6-5, the J call TRBJ2-7, with 10 nucleotides matching TRBD2. The CDR3 extends over 14 amino acids. Germline V gene lookup returns CDR1 MNHEY and CDR2 SVGAGI. The junction had 4 bases not matched to a gene; V was cut back by 5 bases and J by 3 bases.

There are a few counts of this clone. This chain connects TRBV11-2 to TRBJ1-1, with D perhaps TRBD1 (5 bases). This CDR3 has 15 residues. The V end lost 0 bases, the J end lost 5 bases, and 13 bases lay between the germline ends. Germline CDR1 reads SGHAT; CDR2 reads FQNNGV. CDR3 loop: CASSLDWAGNTEAFF. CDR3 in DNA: TGTGCCAGCAGCTTAGATTGGGCAGGGAATACTGAAGCTTTCTTT.

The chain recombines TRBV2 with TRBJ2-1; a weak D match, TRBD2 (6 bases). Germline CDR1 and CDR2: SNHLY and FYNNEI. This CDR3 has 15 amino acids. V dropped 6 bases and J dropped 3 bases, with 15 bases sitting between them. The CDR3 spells CASRGGLGNYNEQFF. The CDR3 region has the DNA TGTGCCAGCAGGGGGGGATTGGGAAACTACAATGAGCAGTTCTTC.

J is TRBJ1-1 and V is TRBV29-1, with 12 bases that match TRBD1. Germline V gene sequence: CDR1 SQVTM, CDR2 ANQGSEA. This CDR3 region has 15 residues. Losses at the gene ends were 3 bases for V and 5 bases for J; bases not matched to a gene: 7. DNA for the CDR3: TGCAGCGTTGACGCGGGACAGGGGGCGGGAACTGAAGCTTTCTTT. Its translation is CSVDAGQGAGTEAFF.

CDR3 protein: CASSILQADSNQPQHF. The DNA for the CDR3 is TGTGCCAGTAGTATCTTACAGGCCGATAGCAATCAGCCCCAGCATTTT. The chain has TRBV19 and TRBJ1-5, with a tentative D call TRBD1 (5 bases). The germline gives CDR1 LNHDA, CDR2 SQIVND (reference sequence). Trimming removed 3 bases from V and 0 bases from J, with 12 bases in between. The CDR3 loop spans 16 amino acids.

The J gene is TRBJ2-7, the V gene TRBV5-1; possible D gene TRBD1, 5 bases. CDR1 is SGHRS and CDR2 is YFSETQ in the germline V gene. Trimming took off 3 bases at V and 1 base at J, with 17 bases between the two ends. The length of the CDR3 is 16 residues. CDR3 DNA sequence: TGCGCCAGCAGCTCGGAATTCGGACACATATCCTACGAGCAGTACTTC. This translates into CASSSEFGHISYEQYF.

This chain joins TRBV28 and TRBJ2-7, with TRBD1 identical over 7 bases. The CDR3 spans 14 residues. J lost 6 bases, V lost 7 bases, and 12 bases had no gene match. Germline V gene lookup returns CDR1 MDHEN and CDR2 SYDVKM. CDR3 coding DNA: TGTGCCAGCAATGACAGGGATGGGGCTTTCGAGCAGTACTTC. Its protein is CASNDRDGAFEQYF. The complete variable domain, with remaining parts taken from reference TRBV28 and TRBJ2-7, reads DVKVTQSSRYLVKRTGEKVFLECVQDMDHENMFWYRQDPGLGLRLIYFSYDVKMKEKGDIPEGYSVSREKKERFSLILESASTNQTSMYLCASNDRDGAFEQYFGPGTRLTVT.

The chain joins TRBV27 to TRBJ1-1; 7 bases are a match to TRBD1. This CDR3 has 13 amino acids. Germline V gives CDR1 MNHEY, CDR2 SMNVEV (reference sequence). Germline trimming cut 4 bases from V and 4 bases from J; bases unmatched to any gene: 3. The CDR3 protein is CASSYRQGTEAFF. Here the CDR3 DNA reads TGTGCCAGCAGTTACCGACAGGGCACTGAAGCTTTCTTT.

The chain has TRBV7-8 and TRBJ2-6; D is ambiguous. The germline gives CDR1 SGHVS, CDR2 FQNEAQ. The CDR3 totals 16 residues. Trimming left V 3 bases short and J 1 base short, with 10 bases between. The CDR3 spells CASSLSLRSGANVLTF. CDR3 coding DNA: TGTGCCAGCAGCTTGAGCCTGAGGTCTGGGGCCAACGTCCTGACTTTC.

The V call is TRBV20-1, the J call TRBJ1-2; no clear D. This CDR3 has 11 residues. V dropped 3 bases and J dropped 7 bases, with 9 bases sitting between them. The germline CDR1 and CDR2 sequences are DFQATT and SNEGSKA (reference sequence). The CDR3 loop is CSASIRSGYTF. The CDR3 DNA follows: TGCAGTGCTAGTATCCGGTCTGGCTACACCTTC.

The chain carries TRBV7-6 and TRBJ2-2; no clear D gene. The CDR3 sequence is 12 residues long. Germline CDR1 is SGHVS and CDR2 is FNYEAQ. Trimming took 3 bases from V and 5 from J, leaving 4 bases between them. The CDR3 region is CASSFYTGELFF. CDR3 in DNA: TGTGCCAGCAGCTTCTATACCGGGGAGCTGTTTTTT.

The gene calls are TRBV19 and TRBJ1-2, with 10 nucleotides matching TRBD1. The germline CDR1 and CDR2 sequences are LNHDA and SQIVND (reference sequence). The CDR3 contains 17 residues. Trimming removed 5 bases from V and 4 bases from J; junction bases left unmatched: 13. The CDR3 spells CASSAPGQGELGYGYTF. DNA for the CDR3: TGTGCCAGTAGTGCCCCCGGACAGGGGGAGTTGGGCTATGGCTACACCTTC. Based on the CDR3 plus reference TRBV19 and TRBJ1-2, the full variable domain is DGGITQSPKYLFRKEGQNVTLSCEQNLNHDAMYWYRQDPGQGLRLIYYSQIVNDFQKGDIAEGYSVSREKKESFPLTVTSAQKNPTAFYLCASSAPGQGELGYGYTFGSGTRLTVV.